The TCR beta chain under discussion was sequenced for a study of shared clonotypes between healthy human individuals. Whole-study findings and limits: Though the depth was large, rarefaction showed that sorted-subset sequencing was incomplete. Clonotype sharing levels among donors were expected to vary with sequencing depth.

Among the donors, all were Caucasian adults who lived in Nashville, Tennessee. Both subsets, CD45RA+ naive and CD45RA-negative memory, were split from the CD4+ cells. As concerns this clone: Its antigen is currently unknown.

Between the trimmed V and J ends, which lost 4 bases and 7 bases, there was a span of 14 bases. CDR1 is MNHNS and CDR2 is SASEGT in the germline V gene. There are 14 residues in the CDR3. TCRdb's table, derived via immunoSEQ multiplex PCR, lists solely in-frame clones and lacks some. The table shows about 960,000 clones, with approximately 76% occurring only once. The V and J genes are TRBV6-1 and TRBJ1-5, with D perhaps TRBD1 (6 bases). The receptor's source is a man between 18 and 29 years old in good health. Sequences were obtained from memory CD4+ T cells sorted from blood. As for subset: CD45RA-negative fraction. The CDR3 DNA sequence: TGTGCCAGCAGTGGTAACAGGGATGGACAGCCCCAGCATTTT. This translates into CASSGNRDGQPQHF.